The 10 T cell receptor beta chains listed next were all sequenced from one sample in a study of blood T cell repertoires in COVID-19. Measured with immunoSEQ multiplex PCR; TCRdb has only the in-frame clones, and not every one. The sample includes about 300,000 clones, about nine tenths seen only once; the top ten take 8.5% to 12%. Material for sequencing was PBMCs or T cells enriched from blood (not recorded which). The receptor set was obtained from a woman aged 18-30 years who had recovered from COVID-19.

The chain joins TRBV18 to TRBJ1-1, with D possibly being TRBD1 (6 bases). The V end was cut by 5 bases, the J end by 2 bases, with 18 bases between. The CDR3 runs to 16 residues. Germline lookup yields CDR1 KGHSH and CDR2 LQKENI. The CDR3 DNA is TGTGCCAGCTCAGCATCAGCCCCAGGGGCCAACACTGAAGCTTTCTTT. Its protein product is CASSASAPGANTEAFF.

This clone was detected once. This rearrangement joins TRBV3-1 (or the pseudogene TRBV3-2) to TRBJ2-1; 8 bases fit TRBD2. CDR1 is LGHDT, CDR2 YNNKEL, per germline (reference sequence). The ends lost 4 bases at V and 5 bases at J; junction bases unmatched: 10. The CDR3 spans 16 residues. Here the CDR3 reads CASSPPFSGGHNEQFF. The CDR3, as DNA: TGTGCCAGCAGCCCTCCGTTCAGCGGGGGCCACAATGAGCAGTTCTTC.

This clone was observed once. The CDR3 DNA reads as TGTGCCAGCAGCCCAAAAACTTTTTACCCCGTCTCCGATCGAGCTTTCTTT. Its translation is CASSPKTFYPVSDRAFF. The V call is TRBV5-6, the J call TRBJ1-1; D uncertain. The germline V gene has CDR1 SGHDT and CDR2 YYEEEE. This CDR3 comprises 17 residues. V lost 4 bases to trimming and J lost 10 bases, with 29 bases between them.

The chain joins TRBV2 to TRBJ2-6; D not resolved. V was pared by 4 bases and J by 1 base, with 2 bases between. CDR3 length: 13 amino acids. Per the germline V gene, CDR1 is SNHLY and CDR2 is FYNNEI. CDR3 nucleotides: TGTGCCAGCAGTGCGTCTGGGGCCAACGTCCTGACTTTC. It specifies CASSASGANVLTF. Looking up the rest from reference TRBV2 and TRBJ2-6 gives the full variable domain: EPEVTQTPSHQVTQMGQEVILRCVPISNHLYFYWYRQILGQKVEFLVSFYNNEISEKSEIFDDQFSVERPDGSNFTLKIRSTKLEDSAMYFCASSASGANVLTFGAGSRLTVL.

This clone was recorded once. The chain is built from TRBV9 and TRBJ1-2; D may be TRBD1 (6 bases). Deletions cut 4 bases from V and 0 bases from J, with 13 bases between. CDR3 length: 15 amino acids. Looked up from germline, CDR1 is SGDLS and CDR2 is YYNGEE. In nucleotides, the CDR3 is TGTGCCAGCAGCCGAACGGACAGCGCTAACTATGGCTACACCTTC. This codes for CASSRTDSANYGYTF.

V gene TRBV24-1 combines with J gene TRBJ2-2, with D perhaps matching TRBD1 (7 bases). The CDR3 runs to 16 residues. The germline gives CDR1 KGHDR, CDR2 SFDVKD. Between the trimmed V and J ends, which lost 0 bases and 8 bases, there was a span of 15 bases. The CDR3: CATSDLGGTARGELFF. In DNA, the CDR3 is TGTGCCACCAGTGATTTGGGAGGGACAGCTCGGGGGGAGCTGTTTTTT.

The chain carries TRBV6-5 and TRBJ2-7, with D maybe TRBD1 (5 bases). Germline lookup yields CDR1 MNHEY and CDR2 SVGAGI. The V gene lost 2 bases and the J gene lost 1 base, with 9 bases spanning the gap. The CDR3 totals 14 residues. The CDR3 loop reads CASSYGADSYEQYF. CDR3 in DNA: TGTGCCAGCAGTTACGGGGCAGATTCCTACGAGCAGTACTTC.

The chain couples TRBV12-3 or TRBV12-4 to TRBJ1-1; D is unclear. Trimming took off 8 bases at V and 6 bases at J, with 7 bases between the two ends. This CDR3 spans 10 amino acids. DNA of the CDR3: TGTGCCAGCCGCGGAGCTGAAGCTTTCTTT. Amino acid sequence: CASRGAEAFF.

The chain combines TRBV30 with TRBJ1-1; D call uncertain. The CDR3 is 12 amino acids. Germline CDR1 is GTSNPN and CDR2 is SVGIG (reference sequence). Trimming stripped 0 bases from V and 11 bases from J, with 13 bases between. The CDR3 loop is CAWSVSWRAAFF. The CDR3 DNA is TGTGCCTGGAGTGTTTCGTGGAGGGCGGCTTTCTTT.

CDR3 amino acids: CASSLSTSGGGELFF. CDR3 in DNA: TGCGCCAGCAGCTTGTCGACTAGCGGGGGCGGGGAGCTGTTTTTT. V is TRBV5-1 and J is TRBJ2-2, with TRBD2 matching 12 bases. The CDR3 sequence is 15 residues long. Germline V CDR1 and CDR2: SGHRS, YFSETQ. Trimming took 1 base from V and 7 from J; bases not matched to a gene: 2.